Shown below are 21 T cell receptor beta chains from a single sample sequenced in a study of chemoradiotherapy in HPV16-positive cancers. Here immunoSEQ multiplex PCR was the method, and the copy in TCRdb shows in-frame clones only, minus some. The sample yields about 6,500 clones, about 93% seen once. The sample was blood, taken from a patient who underwent chemoradiotherapy. The receptors come from a human donor with HPV-associated anogenital cancer.

This chain connects TRBV5-4 to TRBJ2-5; no firm D call. V lost 3 bases, J lost 2 bases, and 14 bases lay in between. This CDR3 has 15 amino acids. Germline V lookup: CDR1 SGHNT, CDR2 YYREEE (reference sequence). The CDR3 here is CASSSVLSGQETQYF. The DNA of the CDR3 is TGTGCCAGCAGCTCGGTTCTGAGTGGGCAAGAGACCCAGTACTTC.

This clone was counted only a few times. The V and J genes are TRBV29-1 and TRBJ1-2; D is perhaps TRBD1 (5 bases). CDR1 and CDR2 (germline): SQVTM, ANQGSEA. This CDR3 has 12 residues. The V gene lost 7 bases and the J gene lost 2 bases, with 11 bases spanning the gap. CDR3 DNA sequence: TGCAGCGGAATTGACAGCAACTATGGCTACACCTTC. Its translation is CSGIDSNYGYTF.

The chain employs TRBV5-1 and TRBJ2-3; 8 bases match TRBD1. From germline, CDR1 is SGHRS and CDR2 YFSETQ. The junction had 4 bases not matched to a gene; V was cut back by 0 bases and J by 4 bases. The CDR3 contains 15 residues. Written as DNA, the CDR3 is TGCGCCAGCAGCTTGGGACAGGGGAGTTCAGATACGCAGTATTTT. Protein product: CASSLGQGSSDTQYF.

CDR3 DNA: TGTGCCAGCAGCCCTCGGGCAGGGGCCTTCCGATATGGCTACACCTTC. This translates into CASSPRAGAFRYGYTF. J is TRBJ1-2 and V is TRBV11-2, with D perhaps TRBD1 (6 bases). The CDR3 extends over 16 amino acids. Germline CDR1 is SGHAT and CDR2 is FQNNGV. Trimming removed 5 bases from V and 5 bases from J, with 21 bases in between. The full variable domain, with the rest looked up from reference TRBV11-2 and TRBJ1-2, is EAGVAQSPRYKIIEKRQSVAFWCNPISGHATLYWYQQILGQGPKLLIQFQNNGVVDDSQLPKDRFSAERLKGVDSTLKIQPAKLEDSAVYLCASSPRAGAFRYGYTFGSGTRLTVV.

The chain couples TRBV7-2 to TRBJ2-1; D remains unclear. This CDR3 has 13 amino acids. V was pared by 6 bases and J by 8 bases, with 14 bases between. Germline V gives CDR1 SGHTA, CDR2 FQGNSA. The CDR3 region has the DNA TGTGCCAGCAGTTCGCCGGCTGCGCATGAGCAGTTCTTC. Translated, it gives CASSSPAAHEQFF.

This chain uses TRBV27 with TRBJ2-3, with 11 bases that match TRBD2. From germline, CDR1 is MNHEY and CDR2 SMNVEV (reference sequence). J was trimmed by 6 bases and V by 6 bases; bases with no gene match: 5. The CDR3 runs to 14 residues. The DNA for the CDR3 is TGTGCCAGCAGCTTTGGGACTAGCGGTGATACGCAGTATTTT. It codes for CASSFGTSGDTQYF.

This sequence joins TRBV6-5 and TRBJ1-1, with D perhaps TRBD1 (5 bases). This CDR3 contains 16 residues. Trimming pared 0 bases from V and 7 bases from J, leaving 18 bases between. Germline lookup yields CDR1 MNHEY and CDR2 SVGAGI. The CDR3 sequence is CASSYSGQGGRGEAFF. In DNA, the CDR3 is TGTGCCAGCAGTTACTCGGGGCAGGGCGGGCGAGGTGAAGCTTTCTTT.

This chain links TRBV7-8 with TRBJ1-2; the match to TRBD1 covers 9 bases. Looked up from germline, CDR1 is SGHVS and CDR2 is FQNEAQ. There are 14 residues in the CDR3. V lost 5 bases to trimming and J lost 3 bases; unmatched junction nucleotides: 4. The CDR3 sequence: CASSRRDRDYGYTF. The DNA of the CDR3 is TGTGCCAGCAGCAGGAGGGACAGGGACTATGGCTACACCTTC.

The genes are TRBV6-5 and TRBJ2-1, with D possibly called TRBD1 or TRBD2 (5 bases each). The CDR3 sequence is 15 residues long. V lost 6 bases and J 1 base, leaving 13 bases between the germline ends. Germline CDR1 is MNHEY and CDR2 is SVGAGI. The CDR3 is CASSSGTESYNEQFF. The CDR3 DNA follows: TGTGCCAGCAGCTCCGGGACGGAATCCTACAATGAGCAGTTCTTC.

This chain links TRBV6-5 with TRBJ1-5; D is uncertain. Trimming removed 0 bases at V and 3 bases at J, with 6 bases between. There are 14 residues in the CDR3. Germline V gene sequence: CDR1 MNHEY, CDR2 SVGAGI. The CDR3 is CASSYSAINQPQHF. The CDR3 DNA reads TGTGCCAGCAGTTACTCCGCGATCAATCAGCCCCAGCATTTT.

The chain links TRBV6-6 to TRBJ2-5; 12 nucleotides align to TRBD2. The CDR3 length is 15 residues. Trimming cost V 8 bases and J 2 bases; bases outside gene matches: 6. In germline, CDR1 is MNHNY, CDR2 SVGAGI (reference sequence). The CDR3 reads CASGETSGGQETQYF. In DNA, the CDR3 is TGTGCCAGCGGAGAGACTAGCGGGGGACAAGAGACCCAGTACTTC.

In DNA form, the CDR3 reads TGTGCCGTTAGTAAAACCGTGAACACTGAAGCTTTCTTT. This gives the protein CAVSKTVNTEAFF. The chain uses TRBV27 and TRBJ1-1; D not certain. The CDR3 runs to 13 residues. The V end was cut by 11 bases, the J end by 0 bases, with 13 bases between. The germline V gene encodes CDR1 MNHEY and CDR2 SMNVEV (reference sequence).

The V gene is TRBV11-2, the J gene TRBJ2-2; no clear D gene. The CDR3 covers 14 residues. V was pared by 3 bases and J by 3 bases, with 8 bases between. CDR1 SGHAT and CDR2 FQNNGV come from the germline V gene. The CDR3 sequence: CASSFATYTGELFF. The CDR3 DNA sequence: TGTGCCAGCAGCTTCGCCACATACACCGGGGAGCTGTTTTTT.

V and J are TRBV6-1 and TRBJ2-5; D might be TRBD1 or TRBD2, each matching 6 bases. Trimming pared 6 bases from V and 3 bases from J, leaving 17 bases between. This CDR3 region has 15 residues. Per the germline V gene, CDR1 is MNHNS and CDR2 is SASEGT. Here the CDR3 DNA reads TGTGCCAGCAGGCAGGGGCTGGGAGGAAAAGAGACCCAGTACTTC. This translates into CASRQGLGGKETQYF.

The V gene is TRBV5-5, the J gene TRBJ2-5; 8 bases align to TRBD2. The CDR3 extends over 14 amino acids. In germline, CDR1 is SGHKS, CDR2 YYEKEE (reference sequence). V shed 0 bases, J shed 7 bases, and the junction held 5 bases outside the gene matches. CDR3 region: CASSLAGTSVTQYF. DNA of the CDR3: TGTGCCAGCAGCTTGGCGGGGACTAGTGTGACCCAGTACTTC.

The chain joins TRBV4-3 to TRBJ2-3; D might be TRBD1 (6 bases). Trimming pared 4 bases from V and 2 bases from J, leaving 16 bases between. The CDR3 loop spans 16 amino acids. Germline-derived CDR1 and CDR2 are LGHNA and YSLEER. CDR3 coding DNA: TGCGCCAGCAGCCGAGGACGGGACATAAACACAGATACGCAGTATTTT. Encoded protein: CASSRGRDINTDTQYF.

The rearrangement uses TRBV7-2 and TRBJ1-6, with 7 bases lining up with TRBD1. The CDR3 has 15 amino acids. The J segment lost 9 bases and the V segment lost 3 bases, leaving 8 bases of the junction unmatched. Germline V lookup: CDR1 SGHTA, CDR2 FQGNSA. The CDR3 DNA reads as TGTGCCAGCAGCTTCTTCAGACAGGGCGGTTCACCCCTCCACTTT. Its protein product is CASSFFRQGGSPLHF. Using reference TRBV7-2 and TRBJ1-6 for the parts outside the CDR3, the full variable domain is GAGVSQSPSNKVTEKGKDVELRCDPISGHTALYWYRQSLGQGLEFLIYFQGNSAPDKSGLPSDRFSAERTGGSVSTLTIQRTQQEDSAVYLCASSFFRQGGSPLHFGNGTRLTVT.

The rearrangement links TRBV5-1 to TRBJ2-1, with 13 nucleotides matching TRBD2. The CDR3 runs to 16 residues. Germline V gene lookup returns CDR1 SGHRS and CDR2 YFSETQ. V shed 1 base, J shed 6 bases, and the junction held 4 bases outside the gene matches. The CDR3, as DNA: TGCGCCAGCAGCTTGATACTAGCGGGGGGGTCCAATGAGCAGTTCTTC. Its protein is CASSLILAGGSNEQFF.

The CDR3 loop is CASSTGGMNNEQFF. For the CDR3, the DNA is TGTGCCAGTAGTACAGGGGGTATGAACAATGAGCAGTTCTTC. V gene TRBV19 combines with J gene TRBJ2-1, with TRBD1 matching 7 bases. Germline loops: CDR1 LNHDA, CDR2 SQIVND (reference sequence). The V gene end was trimmed by 4 bases and the J gene end by 5 bases; junction bases not matched to a gene: 5. This CDR3 has 14 amino acids.

J is TRBJ2-1 and V is TRBV5-5; no clear D. With 6 bases removed from V and 8 bases from J, the gap between germline ends came to 9 bases. The CDR3 totals 11 residues. Germline V gene sequence: CDR1 SGHKS, CDR2 YYEKEE (reference sequence). CDR3 amino acids: CASTPLYEQFF. In DNA, the CDR3 is TGTGCCAGCACCCCGTTATATGAGCAGTTCTTC.

The chain combines TRBV28 with TRBJ2-7, with a possible D match to TRBD1 (6 bases). This CDR3 contains 13 residues. Per the germline V gene, CDR1 is MDHEN and CDR2 is SYDVKM. Trimming took off 6 bases at V and 4 bases at J, with 13 bases between the two ends. As DNA, the CDR3 is TGTGCCAGCAGCGGCAGGGGTTATTACGAGCAGTACTTC. Protein: CASSGRGYYEQYF.